Reported below is one T cell receptor beta chain. The sample is drawn from a study of technical replicates of blood from a few donors. This table comes from immunoSEQ multiplex PCR, and its TCRdb copy is limited to in-frame clones, with some not included. The sample has about 59,000 clones, 93% seen once; the top ten hold 4.2%. The ends were cut back, 5 bases at V and 4 bases at J, with 14 bases in the middle. Germline V lookup: CDR1 SGHNT, CDR2 YYREEE (reference sequence). The CDR3 length is 14 residues. The sequenced sample consisted of PBMCs. The clonotype originates from a human donor in good health. Some clones in this sample may be carry-over from other donors' samples. The chain joins TRBV5-4 to TRBJ2-3; D possibly corresponds to TRBD1 (6 bases). The CDR3 nucleotides read TGTGCCAGCAGGGACCAGGGGCGCGCAGATACGCAGTATTTT. As protein: CASRDQGRADTQYF.